The rows below give T cell receptor beta chains drawn from one sample of a study of regulatory T cells in long-lasting Graves disease. In TCRdb, the multiplex PCR reads were re-called with MiXCR into one record per CDR3 protein. This table has 300,000 to 400,000 distinct CDR3 sequences, approximately 20% appearing once. This sample comprised peripheral blood mononuclear cells (PBMCs), obtained at new diagnosis, from a patient treated with antithyroid drugs. These receptor sequences come from a female donor with Graves disease. CDR3s include the opening cysteine and the closing phenylalanine or tryptophan. The order of the fields is D gene, clone size, J gene, V gene, CDR3 DNA, CDR3 protein. The D gene is left open where the match is weak. Size values are once, few and many counts, or a class for expanded clones, and some rows have none.

D: TRBD1; size: NA; J: TRBJ2-2; V: TRBV18; DNA: TGTGCCAGCTCACCTGAGGGGGCGGACACCGGGGAGCTGTTTTTT; CDR3: CASSPEGADTGELFF
D: NA; size: NA; J: TRBJ2-6; V: TRBV11-3; DNA: TGTGCCAGCAGCTCGGCGGGGGCCGCATACTCTGGGGCCAACGTCCTGACTTTC; CDR3: CASSSAGAAYSGANVLTF
D: TRBD2; size: many; J: TRBJ2-3; V: TRBV27; DNA: TGTGCCAGCAGCCCGACTAGCGGGAGTAAGATAGCCACAGATACGCAGTATTTT; CDR3: CASSPTSGSKIATDTQYF
D: TRBD1; size: NA; J: TRBJ2-7; V: TRBV27; DNA: TGTGCCAGCAGTTTAGACAGGGCGTTAGTCGAGCAGTACTTC; CDR3: CASSLDRALVEQYF
D: NA; size: many; J: TRBJ2-5; V: TRBV6-5; DNA: TGTGCCAGCAGTTACGAGGGAGTAGGGACCCAGTACTTC; CDR3: CASSYEGVGTQYF
D: NA; size: NA; J: TRBJ2-1; V: TRBV11-3; DNA: TGTGCCAGCAGCTTAGGACCGGAGGATACGCAGTCTTTT; CDR3: CASSLGPEDTQSF
D: NA; size: once; J: TRBJ2-1; V: TRBV27; DNA: TGTGCCAGCAGTTCCTTCCACAGGGCCCGAGGGGATGAGCAGTTCTTC; CDR3: CASSSFHRARGDEQFF
D: NA; size: NA; J: TRBJ2-5; V: TRBV12-3/TRBV12-4; DNA: TGTGCCAGCAATTTAATGCAGTTGGAAGAGACCCAGTACTTC; CDR3: CASNLMQLEETQYF
D: TRBD1; size: NA; J: TRBJ2-7; V: TRBV11-2; DNA: TGTGCCAGCAGCTTAGATCTGTACTGGACAGGGGCTTCCGAGCAGTACTTC; CDR3: CASSLDLYWTGASEQYF
D: NA; size: NA; J: TRBJ1-5; V: TRBV12-3/TRBV12-4; DNA: TGTGCCAGCAGCCTGTGGGGGTCCGGCAATCAGCCCCAGCATTTT; CDR3: CASSLWGSGNQPQHF
D: NA; size: NA; J: TRBJ2-3; V: TRBV28; DNA: TGTGCCAGCAGTTTATACAGGGTGGCAGATACGCAGTATTTT; CDR3: CASSLYRVADTQYF
D: NA; size: NA; J: TRBJ2-1; V: TRBV9; DNA: TGTGCCAGCAGCGATTCGGGATCGGGCAATGAGCAGTTCTTC; CDR3: CASSDSGSGNEQFF
D: NA; size: medium-sized; J: TRBJ2-5; V: TRBV11-2; DNA: TGTGCCAGCAGCTTAGGAGAGACCCAGTACTTC; CDR3: CASSLGETQYF
D: NA; size: many; J: TRBJ2-5; V: TRBV19; DNA: TGTGCCAGTAGTATTCGCGCTAGTCCTCAAGAGACCCAGTACTTC; CDR3: CASSIRASPQETQYF
D: NA; size: many; J: TRBJ2-7; V: TRBV11-3; DNA: TGTGCCAGCAGCTCGAGTTACAGCTACGAGCAGTACTTC; CDR3: CASSSSYSYEQYF
D: TRBD1; size: NA; J: TRBJ1-6; V: TRBV29-1; DNA: TGCAGCGTTGATTTTCAGGGGGCCGGGGCCCTCCACTTT; CDR3: CSVDFQGAGALHF
D: TRBD2; size: few; J: TRBJ2-3; V: TRBV20-1; DNA: TGCAGTGCGGGAGGGGTCCACACAGATACGCAGTATTTT; CDR3: CSAGGVHTDTQYF
D: TRBD1; size: many; J: TRBJ1-4; V: TRBV12-3/TRBV12-4; DNA: TGTGCCAGCAGTGCAAGGACAGGGGGCGTTGAAAAACTGTTTTTT; CDR3: CASSARTGGVEKLFF
D: TRBD2; size: many; J: TRBJ2-7; V: TRBV20-1; DNA: TGCAGTGCTAGTCTGGCTAGCGGGACCTACGAGCAGTACTTC; CDR3: CSASLASGTYEQYF
D: NA; size: many; J: TRBJ1-5; V: TRBV28; DNA: TGTGCCAGCACTCTATGGGTGGGGGGAATCAGCAATCAGCCCCAGCATTTT; CDR3: CASTLWVGGISNQPQHF
D: NA; size: NA; J: TRBJ2-5; V: TRBV20-1; DNA: TGCAGTGCGGGCCGGGACAATCCCCAAGAGACCCAGTACTTC; CDR3: CSAGRDNPQETQYF
D: TRBD2; size: many; J: TRBJ2-7; V: TRBV10-1; DNA: TGCGCCAGCAGTGAGGGGACTAGCTCCCACGAGCAGTACTTC; CDR3: CASSEGTSSHEQYF
D: NA; size: many; J: TRBJ1-4; V: TRBV25-1; DNA: TGTGCCAGCAGCGCACAGGGCGTGCTTAATGAAAAACTGTTTTTT; CDR3: CASSAQGVLNEKLFF
D: NA; size: many; J: TRBJ2-1; V: TRBV2; DNA: TGTGCCAGCAAGGACCTCTCCTCCAACTACAATGAGCAGTTCTTC; CDR3: CASKDLSSNYNEQFF
D: TRBD2; size: NA; J: TRBJ2-5; V: TRBV4-2; DNA: TGTGCCAGCAGCAGAGGACTAGCGGGACAAGAGACCCAGTACTTC; CDR3: CASSRGLAGQETQYF
D: TRBD2; size: many; J: TRBJ2-1; V: TRBV12-3/TRBV12-4; DNA: TGTGCCAGCAGGGATAGCGGGAGGGCCCGGAGAGAGCAGTTCTTC; CDR3: CASRDSGRARREQFF
D: NA; size: many; J: TRBJ2-1; V: TRBV11-3; DNA: TGTGCCAGCAGCTTAGAAGGTCCTAGTGTAAATGAGCAGTTCTTC; CDR3: CASSLEGPSVNEQFF
D: NA; size: NA; J: TRBJ2-7; V: TRBV28; DNA: TGTGCCAGCAGAGGGGGCGGGAGCTCCTACGAGCAGTACTTC; CDR3: CASRGGGSSYEQYF
D: NA; size: many; J: TRBJ2-5; V: TRBV7-9; DNA: TGTGCCAGCAGTAAGACTAGTCTCGAGACCCAGTACTTC; CDR3: CASSKTSLETQYF
D: TRBD1; size: many; J: TRBJ2-7; V: TRBV5-1; DNA: TGCGCCAGCAAACCCGGGACAGGGTACCACGAGCAGTACTTC; CDR3: CASKPGTGYHEQYF
D: NA; size: NA; J: TRBJ1-1; V: TRBV20-1; DNA: TGCAGTGCTCTGGGAGGGGGCACTGAAGCTTTCTTT; CDR3: CSALGGGTEAFF
D: NA; size: many; J: TRBJ2-6; V: TRBV25-1; DNA: TGTGCCAGCTTGGAGGGCTTTGGGGCCAACGTCCTGACTTTC; CDR3: CASLEGFGANVLTF
D: NA; size: NA; J: TRBJ2-7; V: TRBV24-1; DNA: TGTGCCACCAGTCCGGCCAGCTCCTACGAGCAGTACTTC; CDR3: CATSPASSYEQYF
D: NA; size: many; J: TRBJ2-1; V: TRBV9; DNA: TGTGCCAGCAGCACGGGACTCCAAACCTACAATGAGCAGTTCTTC; CDR3: CASSTGLQTYNEQFF
D: NA; size: few; J: TRBJ2-2; V: TRBV18; DNA: TGTGCCAGCTCACCCTACAGAGCGAACACCGGGGAGCTGTTTTTT; CDR3: CASSPYRANTGELFF
D: NA; size: many; J: TRBJ1-2; V: TRBV6-2/TRBV6-3; DNA: TGTGCCAGCAGTCGGGCCGCAACGGGAGGCTACACCTTC; CDR3: CASSRAATGGYTF
D: NA; size: NA; J: TRBJ2-3; V: TRBV2; DNA: TGTGCCAGCATGCGGGACGGCACAGATACGCAGTATTTT; CDR3: CASMRDGTDTQYF
D: NA; size: few; J: TRBJ2-2; V: TRBV29-1; DNA: TGCAGCGTTGAGTTTTTTTTAGGGGCCGGGGAGCTGTTTTTT; CDR3: CSVEFFLGAGELFF
D: TRBD1; size: many; J: TRBJ2-7; V: TRBV5-1; DNA: TGCGCCAGCAGCATCTCGGGACAGGGGTTCGGCGAGCAGTACTTC; CDR3: CASSISGQGFGEQYF
D: NA; size: NA; J: TRBJ2-3; V: TRBV27; DNA: TGTGCCAGCAGTTTATTCCCGGGAGAGGGGGCAGATACGCAGTATTTT; CDR3: CASSLFPGEGADTQYF
D: TRBD1; size: few; J: TRBJ2-5; V: TRBV29-1; DNA: TGCAGCGTTGAGCCAGGGGGCGAGGGAGAGACCCAGTACTTC; CDR3: CSVEPGGEGETQYF
D: NA; size: NA; J: TRBJ2-7; V: TRBV27; DNA: TGTGCCAGCAGTTCTACCGGGCCCTCCTTTTACGAGCAGTACTTC; CDR3: CASSSTGPSFYEQYF
D: TRBD1; size: NA; J: TRBJ1-2; V: TRBV3-1; DNA: TGTGCCAGCAGCCACAGTTCGGACCCCGGGACAGGTAACTATGGCTACACCTTC; CDR3: CASSHSSDPGTGNYGYTF
D: TRBD1; size: many; J: TRBJ2-2; V: TRBV7-2; DNA: TGTGCCAGCAGCTTCTCGGGACAGGTTTTAGCCGGGGAGCTGTTTTTT; CDR3: CASSFSGQVLAGELFF
D: NA; size: many; J: TRBJ2-3; V: TRBV25-1; DNA: TGTGCCAGCAGTGAACCGAGGGGCTTTCAAGATACGCAGTATTTT; CDR3: CASSEPRGFQDTQYF